These 17 T cell receptor beta chains originate from one sample sequenced in a study of blood T cell repertoires in COVID-19. TCRdb's copy holds only in-frame clones and misses some; the assay was immunoSEQ multiplex PCR. The repertoire consists of hundreds of thousands of clones, with roughly 87% occurring once and the leading ten covering approximately 3.1%. Sequenced sample: PBMCs or T cells enriched from blood (not recorded which). All receptors come from a woman in her twenties or thirties who had recovered from COVID-19.

The CDR3 coding sequence is TGTGCCAGCAGGAAGGCCTTGCTAGCGGAGTTTTACAATGAGCAGTTCTTC. Its protein is CASRKALLAEFYNEQFF. This sequence joins TRBV2 and TRBJ2-1; 7 bases fit TRBD2. Germline V gene sequence: CDR1 SNHLY, CDR2 FYNNEI. The CDR3 contains 17 residues. With V trimmed by 6 bases and J by 4 bases, 15 bases remained unmatched.

The CDR3 here is CASSGPYKREPQHF. The CDR3 region has the DNA TGTGCCAGCTCCGGGCCCTACAAGAGGGAGCCCCAGCATTTT. The chain couples TRBV18 to TRBJ1-5, with no clear D. The V end was cut by 6 bases, the J end by 8 bases, with 17 bases between. The CDR3 is 14 residues long. CDR1 and CDR2 from the germline V gene are KGHSH and LQKENI.

The V call is TRBV13, the J call TRBJ1-1, with 8 bases identical to TRBD1. CDR1 and CDR2 from the germline V gene are PRHDT and FYEKMQ (reference sequence). V gave up 5 bases and J gave up 4 bases; unmatched junction bases: 6. The CDR3 is 14 residues long. CDR3 in amino acids: CASSAGQGSTEAFF. The CDR3 DNA reads TGTGCCAGCAGCGCCGGACAGGGATCCACTGAAGCTTTCTTT. Supplemented by reference TRBV13 and TRBJ1-1, the full variable domain reads AAGVIQSPRHLIKEKRETATLKCYPIPRHDTVYWYQQGPGQDPQFLISFYEKMQSDKGSIPDRFSAQQFSDYHSELNMSSLELGDSALYFCASSAGQGSTEAFFGQGTRLTVV.

The genes are TRBV2 and TRBJ1-2; the D is unclear. Per the germline V gene, CDR1 is SNHLY and CDR2 is FYNNEI. Trimming pared 7 bases from V and 4 bases from J, leaving 7 bases between. This CDR3 is built from 11 residues. CDR3 nucleotide sequence: TGTGCCAGCACTAGAAGCTATGGCTACACCTTC. Its translation: CASTRSYGYTF.

The rearrangement joins TRBV7-2 to TRBJ2-7; 9 bases line up with TRBD1. The CDR3 spans 15 residues. Germline lookup yields CDR1 SGHTA and CDR2 FQGNSA. J was trimmed by 3 bases and V by 2 bases; bases with no gene match: 5. CDR3: CASSLIPGQGYEQYF. CDR3 DNA: TGTGCCAGCAGCTTAATTCCGGGACAGGGCTACGAGCAGTACTTC.

This chain uses TRBV21-1 with TRBJ2-3; the table names TRBD2, a call not compared with the DNA. TRBV21-1 is an annotated pseudogene. The CDR3 loop spans 18 amino acids. The CDR3 coding sequence is TGTGCCAGCAAACGGGTGGCTTGGGGGGACCACACCAGAGATACGCAGTATTTT. Its translation: CASKRVAWGDHTRDTQYF.

The rearrangement links TRBV27 to TRBJ2-5; weak D call: TRBD1 (6 bases). The V and J ends lost 5 bases and 4 bases respectively, with 11 bases between them. The CDR3 has 13 residues. Germline-derived CDR1 and CDR2 are MNHEY and SMNVEV (reference sequence). The CDR3 DNA sequence: TGTGCCAGCAGTCAAGGACAGCCAGAGACCCAGTACTTC. It codes for CASSQGQPETQYF.

The chain has TRBV7-9 and TRBJ1-2, with D tentatively TRBD1 (6 bases). V dropped 3 bases and J dropped 3 bases, with 26 bases sitting between them. CDR3 length: 19 residues. CDR1 and CDR2 (germline): SEHNR, FQNEAQ (reference sequence). CDR3 region: CASSFLLTGTTRIYYGYTF. The CDR3 region has the DNA TGTGCCAGCAGCTTCCTTCTAACCGGGACAACGAGGATATACTATGGCTACACCTTC.

The V gene is TRBV7-3, the J gene TRBJ2-2; TRBD1 aligns across 9 bases. Germline values: CDR1 SGHTA, CDR2 FQGTGA. The CDR3 is made up of 15 amino acids. The ends lost 8 bases at V and 5 bases at J; junction bases unmatched: 9. The CDR3 nucleotides read TGTGCCAGCGCAAGGGGACAGGGCTTGACCGGGGAGCTGTTTTTT. It is translated as CASARGQGLTGELFF.

The CDR3 DNA sequence: TGCGCCAGCAGCTTGGAGGGTAGCGGGAGGGTTTCCTACAATGAGCAGTTCTTC. This gives the protein CASSLEGSGRVSYNEQFF. This chain uses TRBV5-1 with TRBJ2-1, with TRBD2 matching 11 bases. V was clipped by 0 bases and J by 1 base; unmatched bases: 6. This CDR3 spans 18 amino acids. The germline V gene encodes CDR1 SGHRS and CDR2 YFSETQ.

The V call is TRBV7-2, the J call TRBJ1-2; D is unresolved. CDR1 and CDR2 (germline): SGHTA, FQGNSA. This CDR3 is 14 amino acids long. Trimming pared 3 bases from V and 1 base from J, leaving 9 bases between. The CDR3 region is CASSLGGVNYGYTF. CDR3 in DNA: TGTGCCAGCAGCTTGGGAGGAGTTAACTATGGCTACACCTTC.

The CDR3 loop reads CATLGQGYETQYF. CDR3 sequence (DNA): TGTGCCACCCTTGGACAGGGGTATGAGACCCAGTACTTC. The V call is TRBV28, the J call TRBJ2-5; 9 bases are shared with TRBD1. V was clipped by 10 bases and J by 5 bases; unmatched bases: 8. This CDR3 contains 13 residues. Per germline, CDR1 MDHEN and CDR2 SYDVKM.

The rearrangement joins TRBV5-8 to TRBJ2-7; 9 nucleotides match TRBD1. This CDR3 has 15 residues. Germline V gene lookup returns CDR1 SGHTS and CDR2 YDEGEE. The V gene end was trimmed by 5 bases and the J gene end by 1 base; junction bases not matched to a gene: 7. The DNA of the CDR3 is TGTGCCAGCAGGACCGGGACAGGGATTTCCTACGAGCAGTACTTC. Protein: CASRTGTGISYEQYF.

This chain links TRBV4-1 with TRBJ1-5; 9 nucleotides agree with TRBD1. CDR1 is MGHRA and CDR2 is YSYEKL in the germline V gene. CDR3 size: 16 residues. V was pared by 0 bases and J by 7 bases, with 7 bases of the junction left unmatched. DNA of the CDR3: TGCGCCAGCAGCCAAGATAACAGGGGGCGTGGGCAGCCCCAGCATTTT. This codes for CASSQDNRGRGQPQHF.

J is TRBJ2-3 and V is TRBV5-1, with D perhaps matching TRBD2 (6 bases). Germline V CDR1 and CDR2: SGHRS, YFSETQ. Between the trimmed V and J ends, which lost 3 bases and 4 bases, there was a span of 9 bases. There are 13 residues in the CDR3. CDR3 sequence: CASSWRESDTQYF. The CDR3 nucleotides read TGCGCCAGCAGCTGGCGGGAATCAGATACGCAGTATTTT.

This clone was seen a single time. The chain carries TRBV27 and TRBJ1-1; no clear D. This CDR3 is 16 amino acids long. Between the trimmed V and J ends, which lost 3 bases and 0 bases, there was a span of 14 bases. Looked up from germline, CDR1 is MNHEY and CDR2 is SMNVEV (reference sequence). The chain's CDR3 is CASSFPVPELNTEAFF. The CDR3 region has the DNA TGTGCCAGCAGTTTCCCCGTTCCGGAGCTGAACACTGAAGCTTTCTTT.

The V and J genes are TRBV5-6 and TRBJ2-7, with 14 bases identical to TRBD2. Looked up from germline, CDR1 is SGHDT and CDR2 is YYEEEE. The J segment lost 4 bases and the V segment lost 1 base, leaving 10 bases of the junction unmatched. The CDR3 has 18 residues. The CDR3 loop reads CASSLLGLGTSGGYEQYF. The CDR3 coding sequence is TGTGCCAGCAGCTTGTTAGGGTTGGGGACTAGCGGGGGTTACGAGCAGTACTTC.